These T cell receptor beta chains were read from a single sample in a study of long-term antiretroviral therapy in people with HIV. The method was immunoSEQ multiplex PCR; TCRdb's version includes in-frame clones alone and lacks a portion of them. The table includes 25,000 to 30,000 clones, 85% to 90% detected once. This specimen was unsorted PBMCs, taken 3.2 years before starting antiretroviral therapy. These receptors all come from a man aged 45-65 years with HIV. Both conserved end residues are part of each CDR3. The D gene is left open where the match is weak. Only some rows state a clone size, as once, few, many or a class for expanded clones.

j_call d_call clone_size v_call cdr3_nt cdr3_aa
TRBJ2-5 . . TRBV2 TGTGCCAGCCTCCTTTGGGGGGGCAAAGAGACCCAGTACTTC CASLLWGGKETQYF
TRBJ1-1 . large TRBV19 TGTGCCAGTAGTATGGTTGGGGGCCCCAGCACTGAAGCTTTCTTT CASSMVGGPSTEAFF
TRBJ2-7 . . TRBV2 TGTGCCAGCAGTTCCCAGGGGAACATTGACGAGCAGTACTTC CASSSQGNIDEQYF
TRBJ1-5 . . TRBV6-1 TGTGCCAGCAGTCCCCAGGGACAACCCAATCAGCCCCAGCATTTT CASSPQGQPNQPQHF
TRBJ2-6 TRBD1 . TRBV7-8 TGTGCCAGCAGCTTAAAGTTGCAGGGGGCCAGGTCTGGGGCCAACGTCCTGACTTTC CASSLKLQGARSGANVLTF
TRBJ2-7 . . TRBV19 TGTGCCAGTAGCTCCCAGGGTTGGGGGTCGTCCTACGAGCAGTACTTC CASSSQGWGSSYEQYF
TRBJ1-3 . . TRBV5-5 TGTGCCAGCAGCCTAGCCCACAGGGCTGGAAACACCATATATTTT CASSLAHRAGNTIYF
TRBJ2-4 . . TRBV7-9 TGTGCCAGCAGCTTATCGTTATTTACAGACATTCAGTACTTC CASSLSLFTDIQYF
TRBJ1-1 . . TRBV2 TGTGCCAGCGGCGTAGGACAGTGGAACACTGAAGCTTTCTTT CASGVGQWNTEAFF
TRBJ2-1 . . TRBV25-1 TGTGCCAGCAGTGACAGGACTCTAAAGCCGCACACCGAGCAGTTCTTC CASSDRTLKPHTEQFF
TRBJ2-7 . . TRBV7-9 TGTGCCAGCAGCTACCAGACAGTCTCCTACGAGCAGTACTTC CASSYQTVSYEQYF
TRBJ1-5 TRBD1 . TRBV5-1 TGCGCCAGCAGCGAGGGGGCCAACTGGAGCAATCAGCCCCAGCATTTT CASSEGANWSNQPQHF
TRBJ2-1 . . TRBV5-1 TGCGCCAGCAGCCTCGCAGGGGCTAGCGATGAGCAGTTCTTC CASSLAGASDEQFF
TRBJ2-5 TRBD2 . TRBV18 TGTGCCAGCTCACCACCAGCGGGAGGGCAGGAGACCCAGTACTTC CASSPPAGGQETQYF
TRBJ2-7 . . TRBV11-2 TGTGCCAGCAGCCCTCAACGGGTCGAGCAGTACTTC CASSPQRVEQYF
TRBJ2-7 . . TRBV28 TGTGCCAGTAGAGACCTCTTTTTGGAGCAGTACTTC CASRDLFLEQYF
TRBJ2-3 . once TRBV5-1 TGCGCCAGCAGCTTGGCCCCCCTAGTTGGATTCACAGATACGCAGTATTTT CASSLAPLVGFTDTQYF
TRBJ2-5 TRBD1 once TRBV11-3 TGTGCCAGCAGCTTAGACACAGGGGTTGAGACCCAGTACTTC CASSLDTGVETQYF
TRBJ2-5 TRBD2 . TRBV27 TGTGCCAGCAGTTTATCCAGCGGGACTTCTCGAGAGACCCAGTACTTC CASSLSSGTSRETQYF
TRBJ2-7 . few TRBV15 TGTGCCACCAGCAGAGGTGGCGGGGAATACGAGCAGTACTTC CATSRGGGEYEQYF
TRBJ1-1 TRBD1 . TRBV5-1 TGCGCCAGCAGCCGTAACTCAGGGGCAGGGGGAGAGGACACTGAAGCTTTCTTT CASSRNSGAGGEDTEAFF
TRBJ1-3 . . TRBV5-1 TGCGCCAGCAGCCCTGGATCCCGCGGGGGTTCAGCGGGAAACACCATATATTTT CASSPGSRGGSAGNTIYF
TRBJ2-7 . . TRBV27 TGTGCCAGCGGACCTAGGCCTTCCTACGAGCAGTACTTC CASGPRPSYEQYF
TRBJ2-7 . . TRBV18 TGTGCCAGCTCACCATCCCGGTTGGGGCTCGGCGAGCAGTACTTC CASSPSRLGLGEQYF
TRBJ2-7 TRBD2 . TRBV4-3 TGCGCCAGCAGCCAAGCCAGCGGGGTCACCTACGAGCAGTACTTC CASSQASGVTYEQYF
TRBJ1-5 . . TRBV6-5 TGTGCCAGCAGCCGGACAGCGGCAGAGCCCCAGCATTTT CASSRTAAEPQHF
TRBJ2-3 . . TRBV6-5 TGTGCCAGCAAACCTTTCTTGGCCGCCACAGATACGCAGTATTTT CASKPFLAATDTQYF
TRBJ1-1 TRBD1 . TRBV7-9 TGTGCCAGCAGCTTGGGAAGGACAGGGAACACTGAAGCTTTCTTT CASSLGRTGNTEAFF
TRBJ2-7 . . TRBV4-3 TGCGCCAGCAGCCAAGGACTAGGGGGCAGGGCCCACTACGAGCAGTACTTC CASSQGLGGRAHYEQYF
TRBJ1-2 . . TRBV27 TGTGCCAGCAGTACACTCGACGGTGCTTCCACCTTC CASSTLDGASTF
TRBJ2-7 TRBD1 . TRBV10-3 TGTGCCATCGGGGCCGGGACAGGGGCCCCCGAGCAGTACTTC CAIGAGTGAPEQYF
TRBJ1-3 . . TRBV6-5 TGTGCCAGCAGTTACCTTACCGGAAACACCATATATTTT CASSYLTGNTIYF
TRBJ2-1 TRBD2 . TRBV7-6 TGTGCCAGCAGCTCGGGACTAGCACGGGGGCAGTTCTTC CASSSGLARGQFF
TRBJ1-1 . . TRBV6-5 TGTGCCAGCAGTCTGGGGGCGGCGAACACTGAAGCTTTCTTT CASSLGAANTEAFF
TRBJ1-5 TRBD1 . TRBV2 TGTGCCAGCAGCCAGGACAGGTTCGTAAGTGGCAATCAGCCCCAGCATTTT CASSQDRFVSGNQPQHF
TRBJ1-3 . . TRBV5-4 TGTGCCAGCAGCTTACAGGGAAACACCATATATTTT CASSLQGNTIYF
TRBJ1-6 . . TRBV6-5 TGTGCCAGCAGTTACCTGGGACCGCATAATTCACCCCTCCACTTT CASSYLGPHNSPLHF
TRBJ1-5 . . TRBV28 TGTGCCAGCACCAAGAGGGAGGGGTGGCAGCCCCAGCATTTT CASTKREGWQPQHF
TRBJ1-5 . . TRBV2 TGTGCCAGCACCGAAACGAACGCGAATCAGCCCCAGCATTTT CASTETNANQPQHF
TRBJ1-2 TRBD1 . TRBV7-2 TGTGCCAGCAGACATGGACAGGCTTTGGGCGGCTACACCTTC CASRHGQALGGYTF
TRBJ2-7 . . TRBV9 TGTGCCAGCAGCTCGAACGAGCTTACCTATTCCTACGAGCAGTACTTC CASSSNELTYSYEQYF
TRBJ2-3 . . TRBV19 TGTGCCAGTAGGCCTCCCAGCAGCGCAGATACGCAGTATTTT CASRPPSSADTQYF
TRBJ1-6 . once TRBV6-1 TGTGCCAGCAGTGCACCTTCCGTTATTTATAATTCACCCCTCCACTTT CASSAPSVIYNSPLHF
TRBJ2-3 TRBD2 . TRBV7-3 TGTGCCAGCAGCTTGAGCGGGGGCTACCCTAGCACAGATACGCAGTATTTT CASSLSGGYPSTDTQYF
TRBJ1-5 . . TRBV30 TGTGCCTGGGGTTACGAGGACAGTAGGAATCAGCCCCAGCATTTT CAWGYEDSRNQPQHF
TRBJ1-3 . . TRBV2 TGTGCCAGCAGTGAAGCGCGGCAGATTCCTGGAAACACCATATATTTT CASSEARQIPGNTIYF